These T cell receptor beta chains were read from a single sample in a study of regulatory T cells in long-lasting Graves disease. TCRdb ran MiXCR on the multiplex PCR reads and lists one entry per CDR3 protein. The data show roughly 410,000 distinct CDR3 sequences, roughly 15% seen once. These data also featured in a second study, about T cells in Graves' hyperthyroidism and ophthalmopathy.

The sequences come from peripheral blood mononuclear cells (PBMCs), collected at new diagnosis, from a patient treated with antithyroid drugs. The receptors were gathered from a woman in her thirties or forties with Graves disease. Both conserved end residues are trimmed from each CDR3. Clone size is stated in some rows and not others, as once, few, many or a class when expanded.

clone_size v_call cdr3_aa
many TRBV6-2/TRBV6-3 ASSYSRTGVSETQY
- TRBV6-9 ASSYVLRGDQPQH
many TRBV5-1 ASSFSRDSSYEQY
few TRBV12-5 ASGLVRDETQY
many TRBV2 ASSETGRLEETQY
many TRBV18 ASSGSYSETQY
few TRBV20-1 SALLSGRPYNEQF
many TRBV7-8 ATSVGGQGYEQY
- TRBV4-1 ASSLHGGGQETQY
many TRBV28 ASSGRGNTGELF
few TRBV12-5 ASGSNTANYGYT
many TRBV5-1 ASSPEGGGNSPLH
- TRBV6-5 ASSYRVDSNQPQH
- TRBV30 AWSSLGANSPLH
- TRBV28 ASRQGNSNQPQH
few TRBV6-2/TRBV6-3 ASSEALRGRGSSTDTQY
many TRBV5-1 ASSTGQGSGLRSYEQY
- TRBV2 ASTPSGTGYEQY
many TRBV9 ASSLGSSRAETQY
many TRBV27 ASSFLGDEKLF
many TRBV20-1 SANDRQETQY
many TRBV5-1 ASSFSSGSETQY
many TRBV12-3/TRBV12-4 ASSFVDRSNQPQH
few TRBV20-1 SAIRGAGGPSWNNEQF
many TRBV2 ASSEGQTNYGYT
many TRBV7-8 ASSFTGGYFVAGGTDTQY
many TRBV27 ASTPRGGSLYEQY
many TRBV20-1 SASIRGDTEAF
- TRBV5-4 ASSSPGPTGLAGGGYTDTQY
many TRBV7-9 ASSLDRGPHEQF
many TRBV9 ASSVNQVTEAF
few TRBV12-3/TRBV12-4 ASKLGGLSYEQY
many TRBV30 AWRPRDIKAF
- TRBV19 ASSRLTSGAYNEQF
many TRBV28 ASSLRRRRSYEQY
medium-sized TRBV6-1 ASHDETGPLDISYEQY
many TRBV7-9 ASSLVGGPQH
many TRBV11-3 ASSPASGNTGELF
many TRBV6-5 ASSLPLVGYTGELF
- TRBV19 ASSIREMPYNEQF
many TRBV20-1 SASPPGRMSYEQY